The next 25 T cell receptor beta chains were all read from a single sample in a study of T cell responses to AZD1222 COVID-19 vaccine. The protocol was immunoSEQ multiplex PCR, while the TCRdb copy is restricted to in-frame clones and leaves out a portion. This table has about 110,000 clones, approximately 89% appearing once. The sequences come from peripheral blood, collected 28 days after the second AZD1222 dose. The receptors originated from an adult who received the AZD1222 COVID-19 vaccine.

The V gene is TRBV3-1 (or the pseudogene TRBV3-2), the J gene TRBJ2-5, with 7 bases identical to TRBD2. Germline V lookup: CDR1 LGHDT, CDR2 YNNKEL (reference sequence). This CDR3 spans 12 amino acids. The V and J ends lost 6 bases and 7 bases, in that order; junction bases with no gene match: 5. CDR3 in DNA: TGTGCCAGCAGTGGCGGGAGCGGGACCCAGTACTTC. It encodes CASSGGSGTQYF.

This clone was counted only a few times. This chain connects TRBV6-5 to TRBJ1-3; 8 bases are shared with TRBD1. V dropped 4 bases and J dropped 4; count of bases not matched to a gene: 6. The germline CDR1 and CDR2 sequences are MNHEY and SVGAGI. The length of the CDR3 is 15 residues. CDR3 residues: CASSSDRGSGNTIYF. CDR3 coding DNA: TGTGCCAGCAGTTCCGACAGGGGATCAGGAAACACCATATATTTT.

The chain carries TRBV6-2 or TRBV6-3 and TRBJ2-2; 12 bases agree with TRBD2. Germline V gene lookup returns CDR1 MNHEY and CDR2 SVGEGT. Losses at the gene ends were 2 bases for V and 3 bases for J; bases not matched to a gene: 1. The CDR3 length is 16 residues. The chain's CDR3 is CASSYRTSGDTGELFF. The CDR3 DNA is TGTGCCAGCAGTTACAGGACTAGCGGGGACACCGGGGAGCTGTTTTTT.

The chain recombines TRBV6-1 with TRBJ2-3, with TRBD2 matching over 15 bases. This CDR3 spans 18 amino acids. Germline lookup yields CDR1 MNHNS and CDR2 SASEGT. Unmatched junction bases numbered 7, after V lost 2 bases and J lost 4 bases. The CDR3 is CASSERGLAGGWADTQYF. The CDR3, as DNA: TGTGCCAGCAGTGAAAGGGGACTAGCGGGAGGCTGGGCAGATACGCAGTATTTT.

The J gene is TRBJ1-3, the V gene TRBV7-3; 9 nucleotides agree with TRBD1. The V gene end was trimmed by 1 base and the J gene end by 0 bases; junction bases not matched to a gene: 7. The germline gives CDR1 SGHTA, CDR2 FQGTGA. The CDR3 is made up of 18 amino acids. CDR3: CASSLKAPGQGSGNTIYF. In DNA, the CDR3 is TGTGCCAGCAGCTTAAAAGCACCGGGACAGGGCTCTGGAAACACCATATATTTT.

Only one count was recorded for this clone. This rearrangement joins TRBV7-2 to TRBJ2-2; TRBD1 matches at 8 bases. Trimming at V came to 6 bases and at J to 5 bases, leaving 14 bases not matched to a gene. The CDR3 runs 17 residues. Germline loops: CDR1 SGHTA, CDR2 FQGNSA. CDR3 sequence (DNA): TGTGCCAGCAGTCCCCCGGAAGGACAGGGCCGGACCGGGGAGCTGTTTTTT. Translation gives CASSPPEGQGRTGELFF.

The chain employs TRBV14 and TRBJ2-3; D perhaps matches TRBD2 (6 bases). Germline CDR1 is SGHDN and CDR2 is FVKESK. This CDR3 spans 17 amino acids. Deletions cut 0 bases from V and 4 bases from J, with 17 bases between. In nucleotides, the CDR3 is TGTGCCAGCAGCCAAGATCGGGGAGGTTTGAGGGCAGATACGCAGTATTTT. It yields the protein CASSQDRGGLRADTQYF.

The chain has TRBV5-1 and TRBJ2-1; a weak D match, TRBD2 (7 bases). The V end was cut by 6 bases, the J end by 0 bases, with 16 bases between. The CDR3 spans 16 residues. Germline V gene lookup returns CDR1 SGHRS and CDR2 YFSETQ. This CDR3 is CASTNGGPSSYNEQFF. DNA of the CDR3: TGCGCCAGCACGAACGGGGGGCCAAGCTCCTACAATGAGCAGTTCTTC.

The rearrangement joins TRBV7-6 to TRBJ2-7; 8 positions agree with TRBD2. The CDR3 sequence is 15 residues long. The V gene's germline CDR1 is SGHVS and CDR2 FNYEAQ. The trim removed 5 bases at V and 4 bases at J, leaving 10 bases unmatched. CDR3 region: CASSVTSGDTYEQYF. CDR3 bases: TGTGCCAGCAGCGTCACTAGCGGAGACACATACGAGCAGTACTTC.

This clone is a singleton in its sample. The chain links TRBV2 to TRBJ1-2, with D perhaps TRBD1 (5 bases). Trimming stripped 5 bases from V and 3 bases from J, with 10 bases between. Per the germline V gene, CDR1 is SNHLY and CDR2 is FYNNEI. The CDR3 runs to 13 residues. The CDR3: CASSSTGDYGYTF. In DNA, the CDR3 is TGTGCCAGCAGTTCCACAGGTGACTATGGCTACACCTTC.

The rearrangement joins TRBV9 to TRBJ2-7, with 13 bases lining up with TRBD2. Trimming removed 4 bases from V and 2 bases from J; junction bases left unmatched: 3. The CDR3 is made up of 15 amino acids. CDR1 and CDR2 from the germline V gene are SGDLS and YYNGEE. The CDR3 coding sequence is TGTGCCAGCAGCTCACTAGCGGGAGGGGCCTACGAGCAGTACTTC. As protein: CASSSLAGGAYEQYF.

The chain links TRBV18 to TRBJ1-6, with TRBD1 identical over 8 bases. J lost 7 bases, V lost 5 bases, and 1 base had no gene match. Germline CDR1 and CDR2: KGHSH and LQKENI. The CDR3 sequence is 13 residues long. CDR3 coding DNA: TGTGCCAGCTCAACAGGGGGGAATTCACCCCTCCACTTT. Amino acid sequence: CASSTGGNSPLHF. Together with reference TRBV18 and TRBJ1-6, the CDR3 gives the full variable domain: NAGVMQNPRHLVRRRGQEARLRCSPMKGHSHVYWYRQLPEEGLKFMVYLQKENIIDESGMPKERFSAEFPKEGPSILRIQQVVRGDSAAYFCASSTGGNSPLHFGNGTRLTVT.

The chain recombines TRBV11-2 with TRBJ1-2; no clear D. The germline V gene encodes CDR1 SGHAT and CDR2 FQNNGV. The CDR3 is 15 residues long. V shed 5 bases and J shed 4 bases, with 17 bases lying between them. CDR3 in amino acids: CASSPQGLAGYGYTF. CDR3 coding DNA: TGTGCCAGCAGCCCCCAAGGATTGGCCGGCTATGGCTACACCTTC.

J is TRBJ1-1 and V is TRBV6-5, with D possibly TRBD1 on 6 matching bases. Looked up from germline, CDR1 is MNHEY and CDR2 is SVGAGI. This CDR3 region has 15 residues. V lost 6 bases to trimming and J lost 1 base, with 15 bases between them. CDR3 region: CASRPFLQGNTEAFF. CDR3 coding DNA: TGTGCCAGCAGACCTTTCCTACAGGGGAACACTGAAGCTTTCTTT.

The rearrangement uses TRBV18 and TRBJ2-7; TRBD1 might be the D (6 bases). V lost 6 bases and J 1 base, leaving 19 bases between the germline ends. The germline V gene has CDR1 KGHSH and CDR2 LQKENI. The CDR3 is made up of 16 amino acids. This CDR3 is CASSSERGKGSYEQYF. In DNA, the CDR3 is TGTGCCAGCTCGTCCGAAAGGGGGAAGGGGTCCTACGAGCAGTACTTC.

The J gene is TRBJ2-3, the V gene TRBV7-2, with a weak D call TRBD1 (5 bases). Trimming stripped 1 base from V and 0 bases from J, with 8 bases between. Looked up from germline, CDR1 is SGHTA and CDR2 is FQGNSA. This CDR3 contains 15 residues. CDR3 bases: TGTGCCAGCAGCTTAGTACAGGACAGCACAGATACGCAGTATTTT. Amino acids: CASSLVQDSTDTQYF.

This clone was seen once. The rearrangement uses TRBV7-9 and TRBJ2-1, with D possibly being TRBD1 (6 bases). The CDR3 totals 16 residues. Germline CDR1 SEHNR, CDR2 FQNEAQ (reference sequence). V was trimmed by 1 base and J by 1 base, leaving 11 bases between them. CDR3 coding DNA: TGTGCCAGCAGCTTAGATACAGGGTTATCCTACAATGAGCAGTTCTTC. Its protein is CASSLDTGLSYNEQFF.

CDR3 loop: CASSSRQGSTNEQFF. Here the CDR3 DNA reads TGTGCCAGCAGCTCTCGACAGGGGTCGACGAATGAGCAGTTCTTC. The chain carries TRBV7-9 and TRBJ2-1; the match to TRBD1 covers 8 bases. The CDR3 sequence is 15 residues long. V shed 4 bases, J shed 7 bases, and the junction held 9 bases outside the gene matches. Per germline, CDR1 SEHNR and CDR2 FQNEAQ (reference sequence).

The gene calls are TRBV7-8 and TRBJ1-5; the D is unclear. CDR1 is SGHVS and CDR2 is FQNEAQ in the germline V gene. This CDR3 region has 15 residues. The V end lost 1 base, the J end lost 2 bases, and 9 bases lay between the germline ends. The CDR3 DNA sequence: TGTGCCAGCAGCTTAGGCTTGCTCGGCAATCAGCCCCAGCATTTT. This sequence encodes CASSLGLLGNQPQHF.

The J gene is TRBJ2-6, the V gene TRBV5-1; tentatively, D is TRBD2 (6 bases). Germline V gene lookup returns CDR1 SGHRS and CDR2 YFSETQ. This CDR3 spans 15 amino acids. Trimming removed 7 bases at V and 2 bases at J, with 13 bases between. The chain's CDR3 is CASRWGVTGANVLTF. The CDR3, as DNA: TGCGCCAGCCGCTGGGGGGTCACTGGGGCCAACGTCCTGACTTTC.

This chain uses TRBV5-1 with TRBJ2-3, with a weak D call TRBD2 (5 bases). Trimming cost V 6 bases and J 0 bases, with 11 bases left between them. CDR1 and CDR2 from the germline V gene are SGHRS and YFSETQ. The CDR3 has 14 amino acids. The CDR3 spells CASKGGSSTDTQYF. CDR3 DNA: TGCGCCAGCAAAGGCGGGTCTAGCACAGATACGCAGTATTTT.

Points on this clone: The sample has other DNA sequences that encode this CDR3 too. The chain combines TRBV7-3 with TRBJ1-1, with D possibly being TRBD1 (5 bases). The ends were cut back, 0 bases at V and 0 bases at J, with 5 bases in the middle. This CDR3 is built from 14 residues. The germline V gene has CDR1 SGHTA and CDR2 FQGTGA. The CDR3 protein is CASSLTGVNTEAFF. CDR3 bases: TGTGCCAGCAGCTTAACAGGGGTGAACACTGAAGCTTTCTTT.

This clone appeared a single time. This sequence joins TRBV24-1 and TRBJ1-2; 9 nucleotides align to TRBD1. The CDR3 covers 14 residues. Germline V gene lookup returns CDR1 KGHDR and CDR2 SFDVKD. Trimming cost V 5 bases and J 10 bases; bases outside gene matches: 10. CDR3: CATSGPGQGLIYTF. CDR3 in DNA: TGTGCCACCAGTGGCCCGGGACAGGGCCTCATCTACACCTTC.

The chain uses TRBV7-9 and TRBJ1-4; 7 bases are a match to TRBD1. There are 17 residues in the CDR3. Germline CDR1 reads SEHNR; CDR2 reads FQNEAQ (reference sequence). With V trimmed by 5 bases and J by 2 bases, 11 bases remained unmatched. The CDR3 DNA sequence: TGTGCCAGCAGCCCCCGCCCGAAGACAGGGACTAATGAAAAACTGTTTTTT. Its translation is CASSPRPKTGTNEKLFF.

In this sample, this clone turned up once. The V call is TRBV18, the J call TRBJ1-4; possible D gene TRBD1, 5 bases. Germline CDR1 and CDR2: KGHSH and LQKENI. Trimming removed 0 bases at V and 5 bases at J, with 13 bases between. The CDR3 has 16 amino acids. The CDR3 DNA follows: TGTGCCAGCTCACCACCAAATCAGGGTTCCAATGAAAAACTGTTTTTT. Its translation is CASSPPNQGSNEKLFF.